This entry features one T cell receptor beta chain sequence. Antigen: not known. These data belong to a study of response to subunit inactivated influenza vaccine. General study findings and limits: Authors proposed each seasonal influenza vaccination draws in few new T cells.

Germline V CDR1 and CDR2: SGHAT, FQNNGV. Trimming pared 0 bases from V and 4 bases from J, leaving 14 bases between. The CDR3 is made up of 16 amino acids. MiXCR, run by TCRdb on the RT-PCR reads, gives a single entry per CDR3 protein. The table shows fewer than 600,000 distinct CDR3 sequences, with approximately 7.2% occurring only once. The rearrangement uses TRBV11-2 and TRBJ2-3; D might be TRBD1 (5 bases). The sequence was obtained from a man in his fifties or sixties who received an inactivated influenza vaccine. This specimen was PBMCs from blood, taken less than 30 months after vaccination. In nucleotides, the CDR3 is TGTGCCAGCAGCTTAGAAGGGGTAATAATCCCAGATACGCAGTATTTT. It is translated as CASSLEGVIIPDTQYF.